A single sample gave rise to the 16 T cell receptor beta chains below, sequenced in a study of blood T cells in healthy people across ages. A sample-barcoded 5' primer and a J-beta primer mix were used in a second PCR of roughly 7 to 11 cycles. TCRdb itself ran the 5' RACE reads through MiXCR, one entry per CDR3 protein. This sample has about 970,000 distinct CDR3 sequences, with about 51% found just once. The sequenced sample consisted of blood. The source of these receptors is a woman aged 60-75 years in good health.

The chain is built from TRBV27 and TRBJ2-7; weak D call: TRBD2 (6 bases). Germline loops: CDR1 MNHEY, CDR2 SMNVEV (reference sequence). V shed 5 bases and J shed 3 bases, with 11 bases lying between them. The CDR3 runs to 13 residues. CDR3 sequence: CASSGRDGYEQYF. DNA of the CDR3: TGTGCCAGCAGTGGGCGGGACGGCTACGAGCAGTACTTC.

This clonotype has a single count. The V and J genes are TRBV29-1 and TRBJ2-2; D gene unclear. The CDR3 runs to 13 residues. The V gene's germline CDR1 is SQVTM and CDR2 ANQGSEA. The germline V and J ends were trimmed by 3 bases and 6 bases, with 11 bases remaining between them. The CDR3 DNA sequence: TGCAGCGTTGATGCTTTAAAGTCCGGGGAGCTGTTTTTT. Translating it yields CSVDALKSGELFF.

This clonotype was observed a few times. CDR3 sequence (DNA): TGTGCCATCAGTGAGGGCGGATACTACGAGCAGTACTTC. Amino acids: CAISEGGYYEQYF. This chain uses TRBV10-3 with TRBJ2-7, with D uncertain. The CDR3 sequence is 13 residues long. The V end was cut by 2 bases, the J end by 3 bases, with 8 bases between. CDR1 and CDR2 (germline): ENHRY, SYGVKD.

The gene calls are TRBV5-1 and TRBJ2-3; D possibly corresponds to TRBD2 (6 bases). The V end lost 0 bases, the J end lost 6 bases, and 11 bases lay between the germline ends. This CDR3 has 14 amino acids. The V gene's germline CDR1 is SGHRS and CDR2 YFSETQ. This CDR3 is CASSLVGSEDTQYF. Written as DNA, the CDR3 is TGCGCCAGCAGCTTGGTCGGGAGTGAGGATACGCAGTATTTT. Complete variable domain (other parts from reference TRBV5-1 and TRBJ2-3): KAGVTQTPRYLIKTRGQQVTLSCSPISGHRSVSWYQQTPGQGLQFLFEYFSETQRNKGNFPGRFSGRQFSNSRSEMNVSTLELGDSALYLCASSLVGSEDTQYFGPGTRLTVL.

The CDR3 reads CASSWGQDLNTGELFF. CDR3 sequence (DNA): TGTGCCAGCAGCTGGGGACAAGATCTAAACACCGGGGAGCTGTTTTTT. This chain links TRBV7-9 with TRBJ2-2; the D gene is possibly TRBD1 (6 bases). The CDR3 length is 16 residues. Germline CDR1 reads SEHNR; CDR2 reads FQNEAQ (reference sequence). V lost 4 bases, J lost 2 bases, and 14 bases lay in between.

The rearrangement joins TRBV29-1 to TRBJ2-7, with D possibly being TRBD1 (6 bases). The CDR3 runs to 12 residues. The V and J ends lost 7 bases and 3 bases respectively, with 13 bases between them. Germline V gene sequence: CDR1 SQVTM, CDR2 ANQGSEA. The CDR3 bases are TGCAGCGCCGTGACAGGAGGCTACGAGCAGTACTTC. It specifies CSAVTGGYEQYF.

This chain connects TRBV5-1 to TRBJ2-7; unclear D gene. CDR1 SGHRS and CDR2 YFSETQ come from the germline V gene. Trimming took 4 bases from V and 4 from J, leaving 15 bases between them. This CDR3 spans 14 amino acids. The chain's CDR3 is CASSPGSEGYEQYF. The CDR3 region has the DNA TGCGCCAGCAGCCCCGGCAGCGAAGGGTACGAGCAGTACTTC.

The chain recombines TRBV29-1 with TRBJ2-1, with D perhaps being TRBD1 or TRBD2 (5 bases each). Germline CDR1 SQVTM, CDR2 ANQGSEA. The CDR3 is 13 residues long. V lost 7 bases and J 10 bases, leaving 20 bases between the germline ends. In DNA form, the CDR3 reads TGCAGCGAGGGACGAGGCTCGTCGTCGGAGCAGTTCTTC. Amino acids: CSEGRGSSSEQFF.

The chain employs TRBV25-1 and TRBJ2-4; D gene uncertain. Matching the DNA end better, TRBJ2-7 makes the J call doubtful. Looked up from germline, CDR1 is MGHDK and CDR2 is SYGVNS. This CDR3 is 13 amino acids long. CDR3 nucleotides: TGTGCCAGAAGGCTGCAGGCATTAGTCGAGCAGTACTTC. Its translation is CARRLQALVEQYF.

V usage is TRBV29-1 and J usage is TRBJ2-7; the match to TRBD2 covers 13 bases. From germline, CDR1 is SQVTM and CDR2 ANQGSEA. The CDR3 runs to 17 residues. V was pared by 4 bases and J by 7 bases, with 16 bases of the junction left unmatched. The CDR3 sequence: CSVGGARPTSGRYEQYF. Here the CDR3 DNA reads TGCAGCGTTGGAGGGGCTCGGCCGACTAGCGGGAGGTATGAGCAGTACTTC.

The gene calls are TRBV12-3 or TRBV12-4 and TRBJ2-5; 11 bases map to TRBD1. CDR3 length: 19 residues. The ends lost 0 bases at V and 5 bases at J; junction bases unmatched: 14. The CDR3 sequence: CASSLAFRGWTGGAETQYF. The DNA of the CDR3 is TGTGCCAGCAGTTTAGCGTTTAGAGGGTGGACAGGGGGCGCGGAGACCCAGTACTTC.

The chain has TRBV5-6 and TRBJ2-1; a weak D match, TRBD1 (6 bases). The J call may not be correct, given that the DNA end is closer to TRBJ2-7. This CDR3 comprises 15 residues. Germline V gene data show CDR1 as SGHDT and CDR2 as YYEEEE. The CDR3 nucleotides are TGTGCCAGCAGCTTTGGACAGTTCTCCTACAATGAGCAGTACTTC. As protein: CASSFGQFSYNEQYF.

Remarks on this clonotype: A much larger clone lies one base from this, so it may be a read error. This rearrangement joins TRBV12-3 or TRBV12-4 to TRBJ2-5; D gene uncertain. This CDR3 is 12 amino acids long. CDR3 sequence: CVSSLPGETQYF. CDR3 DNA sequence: TGTGTCAGCAGTTTACCCGGAGAGACCCAGTACTTC.

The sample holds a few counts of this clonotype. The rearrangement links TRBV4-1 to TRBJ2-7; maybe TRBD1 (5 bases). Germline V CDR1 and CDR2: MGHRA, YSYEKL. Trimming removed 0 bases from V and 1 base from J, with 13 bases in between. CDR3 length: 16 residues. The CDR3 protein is CASSQDGRVLSYEQYF. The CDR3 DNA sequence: TGCGCCAGCAGCCAAGATGGCAGGGTGCTATCCTACGAGCAGTACTTC.

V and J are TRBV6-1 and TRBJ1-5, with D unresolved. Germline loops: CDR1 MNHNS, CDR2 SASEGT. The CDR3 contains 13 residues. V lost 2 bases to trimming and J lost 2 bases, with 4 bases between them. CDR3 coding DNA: TGTGCCAGCAGTGAACTTGGCAATCAGCCCCAGCATTTT. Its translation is CASSELGNQPQHF.

The CDR3 coding sequence is TGCAGTGCCCATTGTCTCCGGGACAGGGAGTGCAATGAAAAACTGTTTTTT. Residues: CSAHCLRDRECNEKLFF. V is TRBV20-1 and J is TRBJ1-4, with TRBD1 matching 9 bases. V lost 6 bases to trimming and J lost 5 bases; unmatched junction nucleotides: 16. The V gene's germline CDR1 is DFQATT and CDR2 SNEGSKA (reference sequence). This CDR3 is built from 17 residues.